Presented here are 10 T cell receptor beta chains from one specimen sequenced in a study of sequential checkpoint blockade in melanoma. Treatment here: randomized to nivolumab then ipilimumab (arm A) or the reverse (arm B). Generated by immunoSEQ multiplex PCR, the TCRdb table keeps only in-frame clones and is missing some. Of 16,000 or so clones in the sample, more than 75% were seen once. The sequencing here drew on CD8+ T cells sorted from blood (inferred from file names), taken from a patient given nivolumab and ipilimumab in sequence. These receptors all stem from a human donor with melanoma.

The chain employs TRBV7-8 and TRBJ2-7, with D tentatively TRBD1 (6 bases). Germline V CDR1 and CDR2: SGHVS, FQNEAQ. The length of the CDR3 is 14 residues. Trimming took 2 bases from V and 2 from J, leaving 10 bases between them. CDR3 amino acids: CASSLTRTAYEQYF. The DNA for the CDR3 is TGTGCCAGCAGCTTAACTAGGACAGCCTACGAGCAGTACTTC.

The V call is TRBV13, the J call TRBJ2-7; 10 nucleotides match TRBD2. This CDR3 contains 14 residues. With 0 bases clipped from V and 12 bases from J, the junction kept 8 bases outside the gene matches. Germline V gene sequence: CDR1 PRHDT, CDR2 FYEKMQ (reference sequence). CDR3 sequence (DNA): TGTGCCAGCAGCTTAGGCCGGGCTAGCGGGAGTCTGTACTTC. The encoded protein is CASSLGRASGSLYF.

The chain combines TRBV28 with TRBJ1-5; TRBD1 is a possible D gene (6 bases). CDR1 is MDHEN and CDR2 is SYDVKM in the germline V gene. The ends were cut back, 5 bases at V and 0 bases at J, with 11 bases in the middle. The CDR3 sequence is 15 residues long. The chain's CDR3 is CASSIRQVSNQPQHF. Here the CDR3 DNA reads TGTGCCAGCAGTATTCGACAGGTTAGCAATCAGCCCCAGCATTTT.

This clone was detected a few times. V gene TRBV7-9 combines with J gene TRBJ2-7; 9 positions agree with TRBD1. Germline CDR1 is SEHNR and CDR2 is FQNEAQ (reference sequence). The trim removed 5 bases at V and 4 bases at J, leaving 9 bases unmatched. The CDR3 consists of 15 residues. CDR3 nucleotides: TGTGCCAGCAGCCAAACCCGGGACAGGGAGTACGAGCAGTACTTC. It codes for CASSQTRDREYEQYF.

This clone was seen a handful of times. The rearrangement uses TRBV5-4 and TRBJ1-4; TRBD1 matches 7 bases. V lost 0 bases, J lost 7 bases, and 3 bases stayed unmatched. In germline, CDR1 is SGHNT, CDR2 YYREEE (reference sequence). The CDR3 extends over 14 amino acids. Here the CDR3 reads CASSLGTGTEKLFF. The CDR3, as DNA: TGTGCCAGCAGCTTGGGGACAGGAACTGAAAAACTGTTTTTT. Combining the CDR3 with reference TRBV5-4 and TRBJ1-4 gives the whole variable domain ETGVTQSPTHLIKTRGQQVTLRCSSQSGHNTVSWYQQALGQGPQFIFQYYREEENGRGNFPPRFSGLQFPNYSSELNVNALELDDSALYLCASSLGTGTEKLFFGSGTQLSVL.

V is TRBV19 and J is TRBJ1-1; 7 positions match TRBD1. The V segment lost 5 bases and the J segment 4 bases; nucleotides outside the gene matches: 7. From germline, CDR1 is LNHDA and CDR2 SQIVND (reference sequence). There are 14 residues in the CDR3. CDR3 residues: CASSPTGYITEAFF. The CDR3 nucleotides read TGTGCCAGTAGTCCGACAGGGTATATCACTGAAGCTTTCTTT.

V gene TRBV2 combines with J gene TRBJ2-7; 7 nucleotides match TRBD1. The V segment lost 4 bases and the J segment 2 bases; nucleotides outside the gene matches: 8. Germline CDR1 SNHLY, CDR2 FYNNEI. This CDR3 comprises 15 residues. CDR3 DNA sequence: TGTGCCAGCAGTGCACCGACAGGGTCCACCTACGAGCAGTACTTC. Amino acid sequence: CASSAPTGSTYEQYF.

CDR3 in amino acids: CASSFGSESYEQYF. The CDR3 bases are TGCGCCAGCAGCTTTGGGAGCGAGAGCTACGAGCAGTACTTC. The chain is built from TRBV5-1 and TRBJ2-7; D is perhaps TRBD2 (5 bases). Trimming stripped 2 bases from V and 3 bases from J, with 12 bases between. Germline values: CDR1 SGHRS, CDR2 YFSETQ. The CDR3 has 14 residues.

This chain joins TRBV7-6 and TRBJ2-6, with TRBD1 matching over 9 bases. The germline CDR1 and CDR2 sequences are SGHVS and FNYEAQ. Trimming cost V 5 bases and J 4 bases; bases outside gene matches: 9. The CDR3 sequence is 17 residues long. The CDR3 nucleotides are TGTGCCAGCAGCCGTGATACAGGGGGCGACGGGGCCAACGTCCTGACTTTC. Translating it yields CASSRDTGGDGANVLTF. Together with reference TRBV7-6 and TRBJ2-6, the CDR3 gives the full variable domain: GAGVSQSPRYKVTKRGQDVALRCDPISGHVSLYWYRQALGQGPEFLTYFNYEAQQDKSGLPNDRFSAERPEGSISTLTIQRTEQRDSAMYRCASSRDTGGDGANVLTFGAGSRLTVL.

The chain joins TRBV7-6 to TRBJ1-1; D may be TRBD1 (5 bases). The V end lost 1 base, the J end lost 6 bases, and 12 bases lay between the germline ends. The CDR3 contains 14 residues. Germline values: CDR1 SGHVS, CDR2 FNYEAQ. The CDR3 protein is CASSLGQSSPEAFF. DNA for the CDR3: TGTGCCAGCAGCTTAGGACAGTCCTCACCTGAAGCTTTCTTT.